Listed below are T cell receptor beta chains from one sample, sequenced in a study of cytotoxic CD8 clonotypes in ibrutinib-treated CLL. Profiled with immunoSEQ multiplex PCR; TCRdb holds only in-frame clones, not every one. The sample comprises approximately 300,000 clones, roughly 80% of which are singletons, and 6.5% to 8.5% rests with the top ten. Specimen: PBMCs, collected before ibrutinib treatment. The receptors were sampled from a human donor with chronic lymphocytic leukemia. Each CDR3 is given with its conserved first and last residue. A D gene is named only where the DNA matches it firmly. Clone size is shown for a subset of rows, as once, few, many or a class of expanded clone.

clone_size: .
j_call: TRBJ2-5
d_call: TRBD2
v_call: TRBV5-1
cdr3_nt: TGCGCCAGCAGCTTCCAACTGGGAGGGAACTACCAAGAGACCCAGTACTTC
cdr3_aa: CASSFQLGGNYQETQYF

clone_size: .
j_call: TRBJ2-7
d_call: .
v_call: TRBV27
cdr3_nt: TGTGCCAGTATGGATGGGTTTCGCTACGAGCAGTACTTC
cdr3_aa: CASMDGFRYEQYF

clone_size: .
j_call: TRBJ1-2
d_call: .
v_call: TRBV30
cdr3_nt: TGTGCCTGGAATCGGGATAACTATGGCTACACCTTC
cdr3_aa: CAWNRDNYGYTF

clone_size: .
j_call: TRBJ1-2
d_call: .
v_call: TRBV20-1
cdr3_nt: TGCAGTGCTAGTCAGGGCTATGGCTACACCTTC
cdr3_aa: CSASQGYGYTF

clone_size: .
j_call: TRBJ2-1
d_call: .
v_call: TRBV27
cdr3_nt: TGTGCCAGCAGTTCCACCCCGGACAGTAGCTCCTACAATGAGCAGTTCTTC
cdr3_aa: CASSSTPDSSSYNEQFF

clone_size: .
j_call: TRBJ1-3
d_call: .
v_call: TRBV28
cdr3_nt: TGTGCCAGCACCTCGTTGGATTCTTATACCCTCAAAAGCTCTGGAAACACCATATATTTT
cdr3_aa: CASTSLDSYTLKSSGNTIYF

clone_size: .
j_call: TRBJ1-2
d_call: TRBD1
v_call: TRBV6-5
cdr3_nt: TGTGCCAGCAGTTCAAATGACAGGGGAGGCTACACCTTC
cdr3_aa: CASSSNDRGGYTF

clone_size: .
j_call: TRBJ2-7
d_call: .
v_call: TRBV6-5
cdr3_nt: TGTGCCAGCAGTTACCTCGAAAAGTGGTACGAGCAGTACTTC
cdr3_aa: CASSYLEKWYEQYF

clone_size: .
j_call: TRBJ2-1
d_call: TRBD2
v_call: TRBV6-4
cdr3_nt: TGTGCCAGCAGTGAATGGGCGGGAGTGTTGGGTGAGCAGTTCTTC
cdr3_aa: CASSEWAGVLGEQFF

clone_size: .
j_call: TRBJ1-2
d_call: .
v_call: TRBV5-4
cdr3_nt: TGTGCCAGCAGCTTGCGCGGGGGCGGCGGCTACACCTTC
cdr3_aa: CASSLRGGGGYTF

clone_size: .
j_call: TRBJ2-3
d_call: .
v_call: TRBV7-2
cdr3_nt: TGTGCCAGCGCCTTAAAAGATACGCAGTATTTT
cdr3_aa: CASALKDTQYF

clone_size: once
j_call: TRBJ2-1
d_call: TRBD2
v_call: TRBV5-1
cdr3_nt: TGCGCCAGCAGCCCCCGGGGTAGCGGGACGAGCCTCTACAATGAGCAGTTCTTC
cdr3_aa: CASSPRGSGTSLYNEQFF

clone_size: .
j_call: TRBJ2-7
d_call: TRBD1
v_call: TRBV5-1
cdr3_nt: TGCGCCAGCAGCTTGGGGACAGGGGCCGAGCAGTACTTC
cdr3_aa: CASSLGTGAEQYF

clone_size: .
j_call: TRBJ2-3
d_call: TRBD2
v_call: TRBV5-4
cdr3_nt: TGTGCCAGCAGCCCCAACCTCTACGCGGGAGCCGCAGATACGCAGTATTTT
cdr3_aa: CASSPNLYAGAADTQYF

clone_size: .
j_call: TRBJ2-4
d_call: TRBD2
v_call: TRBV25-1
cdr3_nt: TGTGCCAGCAGTGTGTTTGGACTAGCGAACATTCAGTACTTC
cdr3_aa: CASSVFGLANIQYF

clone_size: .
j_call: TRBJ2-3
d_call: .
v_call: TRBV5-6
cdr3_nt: TGTGCCAGCAGTCCCCGTGGGCGGAAAAGCACAGATACGCAGTATTTT
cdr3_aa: CASSPRGRKSTDTQYF

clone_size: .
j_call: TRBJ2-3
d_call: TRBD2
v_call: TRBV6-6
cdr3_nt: TGTGCCAGCAGTTTTACTAGCGGGGTGTCGGATACGCAGTATTTT
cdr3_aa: CASSFTSGVSDTQYF

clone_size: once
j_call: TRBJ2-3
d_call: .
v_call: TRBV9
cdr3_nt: TGTGCCAGCAGCCACCAACAGCGGGCCTGGGGCACAGATACGCAGTATTTT
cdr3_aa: CASSHQQRAWGTDTQYF

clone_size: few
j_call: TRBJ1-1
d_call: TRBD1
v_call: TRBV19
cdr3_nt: TGTGCCAGTAGTATCAGCCTACTACCCGGACAGGGGAAGATGACTGAAGCTTTCTTT
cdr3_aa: CASSISLLPGQGKMTEAFF

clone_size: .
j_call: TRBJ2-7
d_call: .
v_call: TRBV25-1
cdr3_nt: TGTGCCAGCAGTGAACATATTACTGTGACCGAGCAGTACTTC
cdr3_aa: CASSEHITVTEQYF

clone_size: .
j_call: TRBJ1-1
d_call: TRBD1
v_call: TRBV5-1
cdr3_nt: TGCGCCAGCAGCTTGGGACAGGGCGGCATTGAAGCTTTCTTT
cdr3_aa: CASSLGQGGIEAFF

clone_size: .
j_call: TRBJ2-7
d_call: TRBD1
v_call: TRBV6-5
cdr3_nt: TGTGCCAGCACACAAGGGACAGGGGCATCGGAGTACTTC
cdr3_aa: CASTQGTGASEYF

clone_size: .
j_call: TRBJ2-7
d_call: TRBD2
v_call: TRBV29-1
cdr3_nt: TGCAGCGTCGGACTAGCGGGATCTTACGAGCAGTACTTC
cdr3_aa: CSVGLAGSYEQYF

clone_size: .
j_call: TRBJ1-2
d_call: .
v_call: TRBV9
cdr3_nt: TGTGCCAGCAGCCTCCCGGAGAGCTATGGCTACACCTTC
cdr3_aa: CASSLPESYGYTF

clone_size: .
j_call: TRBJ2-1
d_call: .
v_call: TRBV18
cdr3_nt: TGTGCCAGCTCACCACCTAAACGGGGAAGCTCCTACAATGAGCAGTTCTTC
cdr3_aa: CASSPPKRGSSYNEQFF

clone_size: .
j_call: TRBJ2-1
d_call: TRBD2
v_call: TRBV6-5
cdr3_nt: TGTGCCAGCAGGTCCGGGACTAGCCCGCACGGAAAGCAGTTCTTC
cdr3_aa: CASRSGTSPHGKQFF

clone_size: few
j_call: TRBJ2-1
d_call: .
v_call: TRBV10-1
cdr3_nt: TGCGCCAGCAGTGAGCCCTGGATTAGTGAGCAGTTCTTC
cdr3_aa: CASSEPWISEQFF

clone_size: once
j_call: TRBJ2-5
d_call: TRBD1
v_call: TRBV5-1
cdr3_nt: TGCGCCAGCAGCCCGGGACAGGGGATGGAGACCCAGTACTTC
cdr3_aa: CASSPGQGMETQYF

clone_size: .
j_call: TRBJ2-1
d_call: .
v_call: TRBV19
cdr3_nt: TGTGCCAGTACTAGATACAATGAGCAGTTCTTC
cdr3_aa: CASTRYNEQFF

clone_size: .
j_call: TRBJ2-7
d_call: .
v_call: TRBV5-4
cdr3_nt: TGTGCCAGCAGCTTGGCCCCGGCCGAACAGGACCACAAAAATCCCTACGAGCAGTACTTC
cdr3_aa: CASSLAPAEQDHKNPYEQYF

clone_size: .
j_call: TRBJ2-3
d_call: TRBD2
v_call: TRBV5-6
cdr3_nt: TGTGCCAGCAGCCTGACTAGCTACACAGATACGCAGTATTTT
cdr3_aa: CASSLTSYTDTQYF

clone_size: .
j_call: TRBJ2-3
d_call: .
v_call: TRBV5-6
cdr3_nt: TGTGCCAGCAGCTTGGGGGTCCGTCGGCTAGCCGTAGATACGCAGTATTTT
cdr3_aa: CASSLGVRRLAVDTQYF

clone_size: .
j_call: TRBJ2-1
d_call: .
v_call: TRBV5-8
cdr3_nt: TGTGCCAGCAGCTTGGTTATAGCGCCGGCACTGCCCTACAATGAGCAGTTCTTC
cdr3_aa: CASSLVIAPALPYNEQFF

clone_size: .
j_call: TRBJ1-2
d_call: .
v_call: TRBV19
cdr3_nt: TGTGCCACACAGGTGGGGAGAGGCTACACCTTC
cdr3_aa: CATQVGRGYTF

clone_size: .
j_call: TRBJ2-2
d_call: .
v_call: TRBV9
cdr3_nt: TGTGCCAGCAGCGTAGATCGCGGGGAGAGGTACACCGGGGAGCTGTTTTTT
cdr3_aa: CASSVDRGERYTGELFF

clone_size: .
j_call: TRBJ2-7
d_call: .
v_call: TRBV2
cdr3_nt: TGTGCCAGCTCCGGGCTCCAGAACGAGCAGTACTTC
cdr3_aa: CASSGLQNEQYF

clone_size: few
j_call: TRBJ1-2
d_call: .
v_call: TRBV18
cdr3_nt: TGTGCCAGCTCACCTGATTCTTGGGGTTTTATCTATGGCTACACCTTC
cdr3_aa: CASSPDSWGFIYGYTF

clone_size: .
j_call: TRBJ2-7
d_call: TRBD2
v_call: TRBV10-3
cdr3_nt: TGTGCCATCAGTGACCGGGACTACTCCTACGAGCAGTACTTC
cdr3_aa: CAISDRDYSYEQYF

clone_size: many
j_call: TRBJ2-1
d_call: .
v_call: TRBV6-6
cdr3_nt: TGTGCCAGCAGCTCACGACCTGGATCATCGGTCAATGAGCAGTTCTTC
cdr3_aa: CASSSRPGSSVNEQFF

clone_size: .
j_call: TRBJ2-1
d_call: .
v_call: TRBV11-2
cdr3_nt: TGTGCCAGCGGGTCTCATGGGGGTGAGCAGTTCTTC
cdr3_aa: CASGSHGGEQFF

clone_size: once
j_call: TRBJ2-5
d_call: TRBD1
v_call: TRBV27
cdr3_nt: TGTGCCAGCAGTCAATTCACCGGGACAGGGCAAGAGACCCAGTACTTC
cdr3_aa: CASSQFTGTGQETQYF

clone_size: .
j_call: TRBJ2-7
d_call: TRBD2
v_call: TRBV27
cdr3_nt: TGTGCCAGCAGTTTCCAGCGGGGCTACGAGCAGTACTTC
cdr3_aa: CASSFQRGYEQYF

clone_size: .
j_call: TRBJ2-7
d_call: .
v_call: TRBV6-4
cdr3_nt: TGTGCCAGCAGTGACTCGATGGGCGAGCAGTACTTC
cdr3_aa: CASSDSMGEQYF

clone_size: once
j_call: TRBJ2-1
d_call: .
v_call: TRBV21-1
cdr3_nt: TGTGCCAGAAGACTAGCGGGAGTGACTGAGCAGTTCTTC
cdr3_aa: CARRLAGVTEQFF